A single sample is the source of the 6 T cell receptor beta chains below, sequenced in a study of blood T cell repertoires in COVID-19. Assay used: immunoSEQ multiplex PCR; TCRdb lists only in-frame clones, some missing. This sample has roughly 200,000 clones; 75% to 90% occur once, and the top ten carry over 1%. Sequences were obtained from PBMCs or T cells enriched from blood (not recorded which). The receptors were sampled from a man in his thirties or forties who had recovered from COVID-19.

The V gene is TRBV4-1, the J gene TRBJ1-6, with TRBD1 matching 7 bases. The CDR3 is made up of 15 amino acids. The germline gives CDR1 MGHRA, CDR2 YSYEKL. Germline trimming cut 0 bases from V and 9 bases from J; bases unmatched to any gene: 5. CDR3 in DNA: TGCGCCAGCAGCCAAGAGCGGGACAGATCTTCACCCCTCCACTTT. It encodes CASSQERDRSSPLHF.

Concerning this clone itself: This may stem from a read error, because a much larger clone lies one nucleotide away. The chain uses TRBV2 and TRBJ2-7; 11 bases are a match to TRBD1. Germline V gene lookup returns CDR1 SNHLY and CDR2 FYNNEI. With V trimmed by 5 bases and J by 2 bases, 2 bases remained unmatched. This CDR3 spans 14 amino acids. CDR3 loop: CASSWGQGAYEQYF. The CDR3 DNA reads as TGTGCCAGCAGTTGGGGACAGGGGGCCTACGAGCAGTACTTC.

This chain uses TRBV18 with TRBJ2-3; TRBD1 aligns across 10 bases. With 3 bases clipped from V and 1 base from J, the junction kept 10 bases outside the gene matches. The germline V gene has CDR1 KGHSH and CDR2 LQKENI. There are 18 residues in the CDR3. The CDR3 DNA reads as TGTGCCAGCTCACCCCTACACGGACAGGGGGTTGGCACAGATACGCAGTATTTT. Protein product: CASSPLHGQGVGTDTQYF.

The chain uses TRBV7-2 and TRBJ2-7; 9 nucleotides agree with TRBD1. V was clipped by 5 bases and J by 0 bases; unmatched bases: 11. The CDR3 sequence is 17 residues long. Germline CDR1 SGHTA, CDR2 FQGNSA. The CDR3 bases are TGTGCCAGCAGCCCGACGGTAAGGGACAGGGACTCCTACGAGCAGTACTTC. It yields the protein CASSPTVRDRDSYEQYF.

V gene TRBV10-1 combines with J gene TRBJ2-3; 9 bases fit TRBD1. CDR1 and CDR2 from the germline V gene are WNHNN and SYGVQD (reference sequence). Trimming removed 4 bases from V and 4 bases from J; junction bases left unmatched: 12. This CDR3 has 17 amino acids. The CDR3 DNA follows: TGCGCCAGCAGTGCCGGGACAGGGAGTTTAAATCCAGATACGCAGTATTTT. It codes for CASSAGTGSLNPDTQYF.

V and J are TRBV7-2 and TRBJ1-1; the D gene is possibly TRBD1 (5 bases). This CDR3 spans 15 amino acids. Germline assignment: CDR1 SGHTA and CDR2 FQGNSA. The germline V and J ends were trimmed by 5 bases and 4 bases, with 17 bases remaining between them. In DNA, the CDR3 is TGTGCCAGCAGCCAAGGGGCGTTTGGGGCCACTGAAGCTTTCTTT. It specifies CASSQGAFGATEAFF. The variable domain in full, with the rest retrieved from reference TRBV7-2 and TRBJ1-1, is GAGVSQSPSNKVTEKGKDVELRCDPISGHTALYWYRQSLGQGLEFLIYFQGNSAPDKSGLPSDRFSAERTGGSVSTLTIQRTQQEDSAVYLCASSQGAFGATEAFFGQGTRLTVV.